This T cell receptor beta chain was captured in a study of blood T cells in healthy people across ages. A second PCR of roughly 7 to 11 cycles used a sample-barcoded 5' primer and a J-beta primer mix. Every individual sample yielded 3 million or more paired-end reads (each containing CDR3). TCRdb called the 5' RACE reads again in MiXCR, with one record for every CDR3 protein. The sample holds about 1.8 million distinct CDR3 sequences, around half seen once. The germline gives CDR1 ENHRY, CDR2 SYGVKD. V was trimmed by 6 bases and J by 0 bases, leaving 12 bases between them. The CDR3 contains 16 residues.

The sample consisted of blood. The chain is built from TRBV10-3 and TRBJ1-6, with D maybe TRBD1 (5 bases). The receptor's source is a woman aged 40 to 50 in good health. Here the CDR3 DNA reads TGTGCCATCAGAGGGACCCCGAGCTCCTATAATTCACCCCTCCACTTT. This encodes CAIRGTPSSYNSPLHF.